The 9 T cell receptor beta chains in this list originate from one sample, sequenced in a study of OX40 agonist ivuxolimab in advanced cancers. Sequenced by immunoSEQ multiplex PCR; TCRdb stores in-frame clones only, minus some. The sample shows about 80,000 clones, 90% of them seen only once. Material: CD4+ or CD8+ T cells sorted from blood, obtained in a trial of the OX40 agonist ivuxolimab. These receptors came from an adult with an advanced solid tumor such as melanoma, head and neck, liver or kidney cancer.

This chain uses TRBV19 with TRBJ1-5; the match to TRBD1 covers 12 bases. Germline V gene sequence: CDR1 LNHDA, CDR2 SQIVND (reference sequence). V was clipped by 3 bases and J by 6 bases; unmatched bases: 3. The length of the CDR3 is 15 residues. The CDR3 DNA follows: TGTGCCAGTAGTATGGGGACAGGGGGCTTTCAGCCCCAGCATTTT. This translates into CASSMGTGGFQPQHF.

This chain uses TRBV29-1 with TRBJ2-3; 10 nucleotides agree with TRBD1. This CDR3 is built from 14 residues. Germline-derived CDR1 and CDR2 are SQVTM and ANQGSEA. V lost 6 bases, J lost 2 bases, and 5 bases stayed unmatched. CDR3 sequence reads: CSVLGQGFTDTQYF. The CDR3 DNA is TGCAGCGTCCTGGGACAGGGGTTCACAGATACGCAGTATTTT.

The rearrangement uses TRBV19 and TRBJ1-4, with D unclear. Trimming removed 6 bases at V and 8 bases at J, with 10 bases between. Germline V gene data show CDR1 as LNHDA and CDR2 as SQIVND (reference sequence). The CDR3 covers 12 residues. In DNA, the CDR3 is TGTGCCAGTAGCATCCCAAGGGAAAAACTGTTTTTT. Its translation is CASSIPREKLFF.

J is TRBJ1-5 and V is TRBV5-1; 7 nucleotides agree with TRBD1. This CDR3 spans 14 amino acids. CDR1 and CDR2 (germline): SGHRS, YFSETQ. The J segment lost 5 bases and the V segment lost 4 bases, leaving 6 bases of the junction unmatched. Written as DNA, the CDR3 is TGCGCCAGCAGCCCTGGACAGGTAGATCAGCCCCAGCATTTT. Protein: CASSPGQVDQPQHF.

This clone showed up just once. This chain connects TRBV6-1 to TRBJ1-2; D possibly corresponds to TRBD1 (6 bases). V was shortened by 2 bases and J by 6 bases, with 19 bases between the two germline ends. Germline CDR1 and CDR2: MNHNS and SASEGT. CDR3 length: 16 amino acids. CDR3 sequence: CASSEKGTNLRDGYTF. In nucleotides, the CDR3 is TGTGCCAGCAGTGAAAAGGGGACAAACCTTCGGGATGGCTACACCTTC.

The rearrangement links TRBV11-3 to TRBJ1-2; 7 nucleotides align to TRBD1. Germline V gene data show CDR1 as SGHNT and CDR2 as YENEEA. Trimming removed 5 bases from V and 8 bases from J; junction bases left unmatched: 11. The CDR3 is 14 residues long. The CDR3 sequence is CASSSDRASGGYTF. CDR3 sequence (DNA): TGTGCCAGCAGCAGCGACAGGGCCTCCGGGGGCTACACCTTC.

The chain recombines TRBV7-9 with TRBJ2-1; the D is unclear. The germline V and J ends were trimmed by 10 bases and 7 bases, with 17 bases remaining between them. The CDR3 extends over 13 amino acids. The V gene's germline CDR1 is SEHNR and CDR2 FQNEAQ (reference sequence). The CDR3 coding sequence is TGTGCCACCCTGGGCGCCGGGCGGAATGAGCAGTTCTTC. Translating it yields CATLGAGRNEQFF.

The chain combines TRBV7-2 with TRBJ2-2; a possible D gene is TRBD1 (5 bases). V was shortened by 6 bases and J by 9 bases, with 11 bases between the two germline ends. Germline lookup yields CDR1 SGHTA and CDR2 FQGNSA. There are 12 residues in the CDR3. This CDR3 is CASSSGYRELFF. CDR3 coding DNA: TGTGCCAGCAGTTCAGGGTACCGGGAGCTGTTTTTT.

This clone occurred once. The gene calls are TRBV21-1 and TRBJ1-3; the DNA was not used to check the table's D call, TRBD1. TRBV21-1 is annotated as a pseudogene. The CDR3 contains 16 residues. As DNA, the CDR3 is TGTGCCAGCAGCAATCCGGACAGACACTCTGGAAACACCATATATTTT. It codes for CASSNPDRHSGNTIYF.